The TCR beta chain described here comes from a study of cytomegalovirus exposure and HLA in healthy donors. Study background: The approximately 110 validation repertoires used a platform that matched the one used for the approximately 700 first-cohort repertoires, as a later analysis reported.

V was cut by 0 bases and J by 6 bases, with 9 bases left in between. CDR1 is SGDLS and CDR2 is YYNGEE in the germline V gene. The CDR3 sequence is 14 residues long. Using immunoSEQ multiplex PCR, the repertoire was profiled, and TCRdb retains in-frame clones only, with some absent. The data hold fewer than 200,000 clones, with around nine tenths observed a single time. The chain recombines TRBV9 with TRBJ2-2; tentative D call: TRBD1 (6 bases). This receptor was obtained from a man aged 25-45 years in good health and CMV-seropositive. Material for sequencing was PBMCs. DNA for the CDR3: TGTGCCAGCAGCGTAGCTCAGGGGCCCGGGGAGCTGTTTTTT. This translates into CASSVAQGPGELFF.